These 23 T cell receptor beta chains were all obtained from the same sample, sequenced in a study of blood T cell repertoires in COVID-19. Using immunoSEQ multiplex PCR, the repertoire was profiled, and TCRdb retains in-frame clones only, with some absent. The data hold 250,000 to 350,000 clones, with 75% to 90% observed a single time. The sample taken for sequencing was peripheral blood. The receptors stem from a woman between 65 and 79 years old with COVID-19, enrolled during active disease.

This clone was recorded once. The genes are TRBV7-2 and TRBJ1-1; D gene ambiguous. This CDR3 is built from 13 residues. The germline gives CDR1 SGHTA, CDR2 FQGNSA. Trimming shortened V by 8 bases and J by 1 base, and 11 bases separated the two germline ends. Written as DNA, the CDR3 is TGTGCCAGCGAGAGGCAGCCGAACACTGAAGCTTTCTTT. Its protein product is CASERQPNTEAFF.

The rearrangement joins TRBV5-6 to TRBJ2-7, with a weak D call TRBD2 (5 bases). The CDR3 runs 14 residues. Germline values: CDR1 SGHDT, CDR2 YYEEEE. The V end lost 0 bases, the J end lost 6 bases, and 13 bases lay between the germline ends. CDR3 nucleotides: TGTGCCAGCAGCTTGGTGAGCCCTGCGGGCGAGCAGTACTTC. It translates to CASSLVSPAGEQYF.

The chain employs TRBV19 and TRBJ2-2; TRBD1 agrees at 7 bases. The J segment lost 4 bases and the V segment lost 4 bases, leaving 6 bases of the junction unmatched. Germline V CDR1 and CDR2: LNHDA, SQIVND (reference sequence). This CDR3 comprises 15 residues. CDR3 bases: TGTGCCAGTAGTAGCACAGGGGACCCCACCGGGGAGCTGTTTTTT. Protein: CASSSTGDPTGELFF.

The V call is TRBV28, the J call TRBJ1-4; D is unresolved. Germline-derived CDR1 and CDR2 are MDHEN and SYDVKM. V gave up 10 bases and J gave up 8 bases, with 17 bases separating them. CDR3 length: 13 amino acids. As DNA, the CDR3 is TGTGCCACCACGGGGAGGGTCGACGAAAAACTGTTTTTT. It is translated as CATTGRVDEKLFF.

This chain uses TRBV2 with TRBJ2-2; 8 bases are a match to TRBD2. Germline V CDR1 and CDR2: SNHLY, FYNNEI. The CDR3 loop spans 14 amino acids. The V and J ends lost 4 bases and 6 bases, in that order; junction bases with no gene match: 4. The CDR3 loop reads CASSGTSKAGELFF. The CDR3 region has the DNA TGTGCCAGCAGTGGGACTAGCAAGGCCGGGGAGCTGTTTTTT. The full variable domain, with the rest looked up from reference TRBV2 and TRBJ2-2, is EPEVTQTPSHQVTQMGQEVILRCVPISNHLYFYWYRQILGQKVEFLVSFYNNEISEKSEIFDDQFSVERPDGSNFTLKIRSTKLEDSAMYFCASSGTSKAGELFFGEGSRLTVL.

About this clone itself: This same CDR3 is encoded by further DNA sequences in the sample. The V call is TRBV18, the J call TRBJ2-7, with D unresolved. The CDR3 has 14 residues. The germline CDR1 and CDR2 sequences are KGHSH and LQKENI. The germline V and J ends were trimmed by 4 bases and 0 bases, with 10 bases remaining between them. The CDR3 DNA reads TGTGCCAGCTCACTTGGAGCCGGCTCCTACGAGCAGTACTTC. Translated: CASSLGAGSYEQYF.

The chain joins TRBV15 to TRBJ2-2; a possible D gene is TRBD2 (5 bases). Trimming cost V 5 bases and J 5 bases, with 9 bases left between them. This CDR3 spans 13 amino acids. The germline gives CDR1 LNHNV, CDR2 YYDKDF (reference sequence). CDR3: CATSPTGTGELFF. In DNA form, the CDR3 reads TGTGCCACCAGCCCTACGGGGACCGGGGAGCTGTTTTTT.

CDR3 bases: TGTGCCAGCAGCGATAAAGGGGTTTACAATCAGCCCCAGCATTTT. Protein: CASSDKGVYNQPQHF. The chain couples TRBV6-5 to TRBJ1-5, with D perhaps TRBD1 (5 bases). This CDR3 is 15 amino acids long. V shed 6 bases and J shed 3 bases, with 15 bases lying between them. Germline assignment: CDR1 MNHEY and CDR2 SVGAGI.

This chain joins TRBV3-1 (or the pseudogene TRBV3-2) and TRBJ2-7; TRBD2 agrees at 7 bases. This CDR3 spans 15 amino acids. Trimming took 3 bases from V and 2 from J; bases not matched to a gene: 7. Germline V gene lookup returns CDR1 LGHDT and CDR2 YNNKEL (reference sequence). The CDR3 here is CASSQATSSTYEQYF. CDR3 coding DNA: TGTGCCAGCAGCCAGGCGACTAGCTCAACCTACGAGCAGTACTTC.

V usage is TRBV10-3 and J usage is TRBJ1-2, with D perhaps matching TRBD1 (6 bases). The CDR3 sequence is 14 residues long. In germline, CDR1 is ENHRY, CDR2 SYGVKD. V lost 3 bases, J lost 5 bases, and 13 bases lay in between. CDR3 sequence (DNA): TGTGCCATCAGTGACAGGGGTGGCGGGTATGGCTACACCTTC. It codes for CAISDRGGGYGYTF.

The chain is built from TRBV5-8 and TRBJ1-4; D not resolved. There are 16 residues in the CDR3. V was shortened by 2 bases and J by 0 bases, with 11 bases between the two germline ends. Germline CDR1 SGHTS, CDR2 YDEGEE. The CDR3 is CASSFALTSTNEKLFF. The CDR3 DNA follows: TGTGCCAGCAGCTTCGCATTGACATCAACTAATGAAAAACTGTTTTTT.

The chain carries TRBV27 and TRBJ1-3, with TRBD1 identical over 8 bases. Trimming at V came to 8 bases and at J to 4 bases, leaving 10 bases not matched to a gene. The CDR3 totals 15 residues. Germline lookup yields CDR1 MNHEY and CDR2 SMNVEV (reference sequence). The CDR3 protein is CASRPQGAVGNTIYF. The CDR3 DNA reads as TGTGCCAGCCGGCCTCAGGGGGCGGTAGGAAACACCATATATTTT.

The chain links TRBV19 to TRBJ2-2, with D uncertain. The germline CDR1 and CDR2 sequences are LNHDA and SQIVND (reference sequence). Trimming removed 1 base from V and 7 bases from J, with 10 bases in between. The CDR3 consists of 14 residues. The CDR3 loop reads CASSIGQTGGELFF. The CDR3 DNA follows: TGTGCCAGTAGTATAGGCCAGACTGGCGGGGAGCTGTTTTTT.

CDR3 nucleotide sequence: TGTGCCAGCGAACCGACACGGAACACCGGGGAGCTGTTTTTT. Amino acid sequence: CASEPTRNTGELFF. This chain uses TRBV28 with TRBJ2-2; D remains unclear. Germline lookup yields CDR1 MDHEN and CDR2 SYDVKM. Trimming left V 8 bases short and J 1 base short, with 11 bases between. The CDR3 is 14 amino acids.

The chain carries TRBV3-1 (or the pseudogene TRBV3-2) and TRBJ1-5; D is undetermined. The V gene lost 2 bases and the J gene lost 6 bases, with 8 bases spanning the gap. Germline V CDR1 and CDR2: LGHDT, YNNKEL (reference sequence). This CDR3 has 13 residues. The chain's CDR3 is CASSQFAGQPQHF. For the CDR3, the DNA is TGTGCCAGCAGCCAATTTGCCGGTCAGCCCCAGCATTTT.

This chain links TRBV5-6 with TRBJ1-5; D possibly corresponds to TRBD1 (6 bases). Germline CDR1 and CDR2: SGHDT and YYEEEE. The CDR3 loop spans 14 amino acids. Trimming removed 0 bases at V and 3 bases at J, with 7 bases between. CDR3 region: CASSLGQVNQPQHF. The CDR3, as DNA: TGTGCCAGCAGCTTGGGACAGGTCAATCAGCCCCAGCATTTT.

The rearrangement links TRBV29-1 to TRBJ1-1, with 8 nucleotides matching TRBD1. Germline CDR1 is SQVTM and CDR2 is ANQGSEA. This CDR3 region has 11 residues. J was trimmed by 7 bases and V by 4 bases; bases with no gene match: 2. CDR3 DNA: TGCAGCGTTGCAGGGGGCGGTGAAGCTTTCTTT. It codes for CSVAGGGEAFF.

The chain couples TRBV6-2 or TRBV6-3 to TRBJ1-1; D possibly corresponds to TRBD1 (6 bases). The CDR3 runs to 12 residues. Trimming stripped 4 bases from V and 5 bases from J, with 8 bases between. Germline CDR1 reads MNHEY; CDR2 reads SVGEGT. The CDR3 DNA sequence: TGTGCCAGCAGTTTTACAGGGACTGAAGCTTTCTTT. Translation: CASSFTGTEAFF.

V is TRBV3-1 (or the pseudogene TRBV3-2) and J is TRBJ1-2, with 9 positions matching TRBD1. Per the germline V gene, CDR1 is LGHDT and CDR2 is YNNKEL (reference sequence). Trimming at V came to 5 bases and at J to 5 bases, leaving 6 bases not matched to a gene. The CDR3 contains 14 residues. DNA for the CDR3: TGTGCCAGCAGCTACGGACAGGGGAGTTATGGCTACACCTTC. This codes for CASSYGQGSYGYTF.

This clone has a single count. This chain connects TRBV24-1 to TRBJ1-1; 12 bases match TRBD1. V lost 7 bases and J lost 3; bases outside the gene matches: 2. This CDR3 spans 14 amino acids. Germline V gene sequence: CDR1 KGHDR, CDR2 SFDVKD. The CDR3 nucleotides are TGTGCCACCAGGGGACAGGGGGCGCACACTGAAGCTTTCTTT. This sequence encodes CATRGQGAHTEAFF.

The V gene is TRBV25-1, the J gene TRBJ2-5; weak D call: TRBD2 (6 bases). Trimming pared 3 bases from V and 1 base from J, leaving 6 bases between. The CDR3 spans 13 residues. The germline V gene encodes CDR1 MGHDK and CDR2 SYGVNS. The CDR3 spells CASSEGGQETQYF. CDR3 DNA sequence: TGTGCCAGCAGTGAGGGGGGCCAAGAGACCCAGTACTTC.

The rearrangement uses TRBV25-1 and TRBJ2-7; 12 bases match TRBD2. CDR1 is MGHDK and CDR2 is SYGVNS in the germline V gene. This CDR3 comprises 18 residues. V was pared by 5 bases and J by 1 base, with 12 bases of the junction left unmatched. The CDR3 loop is CASSYPSGGAERSYEQYF. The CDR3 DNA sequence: TGTGCCAGCAGTTACCCTAGCGGGGGGGCCGAAAGGTCCTACGAGCAGTACTTC.

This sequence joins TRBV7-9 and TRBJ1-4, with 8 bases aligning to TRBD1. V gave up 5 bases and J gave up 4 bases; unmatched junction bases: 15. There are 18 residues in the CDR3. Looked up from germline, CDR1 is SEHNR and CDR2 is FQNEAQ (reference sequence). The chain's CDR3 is CASSPTPDREGNNEKLFF. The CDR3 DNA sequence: TGTGCCAGCAGCCCTACCCCGGACAGGGAGGGAAATAATGAAAAACTGTTTTTT.